The 30 T cell receptor beta chains below were found in one sample sequenced in a study of T cells after yellow fever vaccination (dated by TCRdb to about 2019). What the treatment or condition label conveys for this sample: live attenuated yellow fever vaccine strain. The library was made by 5' RACE. Reads for this sample came from an Illumina HiSeq 2500. TCRdb handled the public reads itself, with Q25 trimming in fastp and clone calling in MiXCR, and kept productive beta chains. Each entry merges the rows of one CDR3 protein and shows their most common DNA and genes. This sample lists about 96,000 distinct CDR3 sequences; approximately 8.4% were detected once. 16% of the sample is taken by the ten largest. The input for sequencing was CD8+ T cells not binding an NS4B(214-222) dextramer, sorted from PBMCs, taken approximately 16 days after the first yellow fever vaccination. What this sample's cell subset or site label stands for: NS4B epitope dextramer-negative CD8 T cells. These receptors came from a man aged 18 to 30 who received the YFV17D yellow fever vaccine.

Only a few counts were recorded for this clonotype. The chain carries TRBV9 and TRBJ2-4; 7 bases agree with TRBD1. With V trimmed by 3 bases and J by 0 bases, 9 bases remained unmatched. The CDR3 has 17 amino acids. Per the germline V gene, CDR1 is SGDLS and CDR2 is YYNGEE. CDR3: CASSAGWGTVAKNIQYF. Here the CDR3 DNA reads TGTGCCAGCAGCGCTGGGTGGGGGACAGTAGCCAAAAACATTCAGTACTTC.

This chain links TRBV4-3 with TRBJ2-3, with 11 bases aligning to TRBD2. The germline CDR1 and CDR2 sequences are LGHNA and YSLEER. The CDR3 is 17 residues long. The V segment lost 0 bases and the J segment 2 bases; nucleotides outside the gene matches: 4. CDR3 sequence (DNA): TGCGCCAGCAGCCAAGATGGGGGACTAGCGGTCACAGATACGCAGTATTTT. This codes for CASSQDGGLAVTDTQYF.

In this sample, this clonotype turned up a few times. This rearrangement joins TRBV15 to TRBJ1-1; D may be TRBD1 (5 bases). Trimming shortened V by 0 bases and J by 11 bases, and 13 bases separated the two germline ends. The CDR3 has 13 amino acids. Germline loops: CDR1 LNHNV, CDR2 YYDKDF (reference sequence). The CDR3 here is CATSREEGPEAFF. CDR3 in DNA: TGTGCCACCAGCAGAGAGGAGGGACCCGAGGCTTTCTTT.

This clonotype came up a few times. This chain uses TRBV5-1 with TRBJ2-7, with D possibly being TRBD1 (6 bases). The germline CDR1 and CDR2 sequences are SGHRS and YFSETQ. Trimming pared 0 bases from V and 0 bases from J, leaving 10 bases between. The CDR3 covers 15 residues. The CDR3 bases are TGCGCCAGCAGCTTGGTGTGGGGGCCCTCCTACGAGCAGTACTTC. Its translation: CASSLVWGPSYEQYF.

The V and J genes are TRBV3-1 and TRBJ1-4; D is ambiguous. CDR1 and CDR2 (germline): LGHDT, YNNKEL (reference sequence). V was shortened by 4 bases and J by 1 base, with 13 bases between the two germline ends. The CDR3 consists of 16 residues. CDR3 protein: CASSPGLVVTNEKLFF. The CDR3 DNA follows: TGTGCCAGCAGCCCCGGCTTAGTCGTAACTAATGAAAAACTGTTTTTT.

This clonotype was detected a few times. This chain joins TRBV7-8 and TRBJ2-3; D unresolved. The germline V and J ends were trimmed by 5 bases and 3 bases, with 18 bases remaining between them. The CDR3 has 16 amino acids. CDR1 SGHVS and CDR2 FQNEAQ come from the germline V gene. The CDR3 sequence is CASSPRYGVVTDTQYF. For the CDR3, the DNA is TGTGCCAGCAGCCCCCGGTATGGAGTAGTAACAGATACGCAGTATTTT.

This clonotype has more than one count but fewer than ten. The chain has TRBV9 and TRBJ2-7, with a weak D call TRBD1 (6 bases). CDR1 and CDR2 (germline): SGDLS, YYNGEE. The CDR3 consists of 14 residues. With 0 bases removed from V and 2 bases from J, the gap between germline ends came to 9 bases. CDR3 protein: CASSVVDSTYEQYF. The CDR3 DNA is TGTGCCAGCAGCGTAGTGGACAGTACCTACGAGCAGTACTTC.

This clonotype has just a few counts. The rearrangement joins TRBV11-1 to TRBJ1-5, with 11 nucleotides matching TRBD1. The CDR3 covers 18 residues. Losses at the gene ends were 3 bases for V and 0 bases for J; bases not matched to a gene: 7. Germline values: CDR1 SGHAT, CDR2 FQDESV (reference sequence). Written as DNA, the CDR3 is TGTGCCAGCAGCTTCCTGGGGACAGGGGGTAGTAGCAATCAGCCCCAGCATTTT. Translating gives CASSFLGTGGSSNQPQHF.

In its sample, this clonotype was seen a few times. The chain is built from TRBV7-2 and TRBJ1-5, with D perhaps TRBD1 (6 bases). Germline V gives CDR1 SGHTA, CDR2 FQGNSA. This CDR3 has 14 amino acids. V was pared by 6 bases and J by 4 bases, with 13 bases between. CDR3 DNA: TGTGCCAGCAGTGCATGGGGGGCGAATCAGCCCCAGCATTTT. Translation gives CASSAWGANQPQHF.

The chain carries TRBV12-3 or TRBV12-4 and TRBJ1-5; D is unclear. V lost 2 bases and J lost 6, with 5 bases in between. The CDR3 is 12 residues long. CDR3 in DNA: TGTGCCAGCAGTTTAAGGACTCAGCCCCAGCATTTT. Translating gives CASSLRTQPQHF.

This clonotype has just a few counts. The chain has TRBV29-1 and TRBJ2-3; 8 nucleotides line up with TRBD2. CDR1 and CDR2 (germline): SQVTM, ANQGSEA. V was clipped by 8 bases and J by 5 bases; unmatched bases: 12. This CDR3 comprises 14 residues. The CDR3 here is CSITTEGLGDTQYF. For the CDR3, the DNA is TGCAGCATAACCACGGAGGGACTAGGAGATACGCAGTATTTT.

The J gene is TRBJ2-7, the V gene TRBV6-5; 9 bases are shared with TRBD1. The CDR3 is 16 amino acids. V gave up 2 bases and J gave up 6 bases; unmatched junction bases: 11. Germline loops: CDR1 MNHEY, CDR2 SVGAGI. DNA of the CDR3: TGTGCCAGCAGTTACGTCCCGGGACAGGGAACGGGCGAGCAGTACGTC. Amino acid sequence: CASSYVPGQGTGEQYV.

There are a few counts of this clonotype. This chain uses TRBV28 with TRBJ2-6; perhaps TRBD1 as D (5 bases). V gave up 5 bases and J gave up 1 base, with 12 bases separating them. CDR1 and CDR2 (germline): MDHEN, SYDVKM. CDR3 length: 16 amino acids. The CDR3 protein is CASSPIGQSGANVLTF. The CDR3 bases are TGTGCCAGCAGTCCGATTGGACAATCTGGGGCCAACGTCCTGACTTTC.

The chain uses TRBV9 and TRBJ2-2; 7 nucleotides line up with TRBD1. Unmatched junction bases numbered 3, after V lost 2 bases and J lost 2 bases. Germline V lookup: CDR1 SGDLS, CDR2 YYNGEE. The CDR3 has 15 residues. CDR3 coding DNA: TGTGCCAGCAGCGTGGGACAGTTTAACACCGGGGAGCTGTTTTTT. Residues: CASSVGQFNTGELFF.

The table lists this clonotype with a few counts. The chain recombines TRBV29-1 with TRBJ2-7; possible D gene TRBD1, 6 bases. The CDR3 is made up of 13 amino acids. The V and J ends lost 1 base and 3 bases respectively, with 10 bases between them. Germline assignment: CDR1 SQVTM and CDR2 ANQGSEA. The DNA of the CDR3 is TGCAGCGTTGAAGTGCAACAGGGCTACGAGCAGTACTTC. It is translated as CSVEVQQGYEQYF.

This clonotype has only a few counts. The chain's CDR3 is CASSGTRGSYEQYV. The CDR3 region has the DNA TGTGCCAGCAGCGGCACCAGGGGCTCCTACGAGCAGTACGTC. The chain couples TRBV5-5 to TRBJ2-7, with D tentatively TRBD1 (6 bases). V was clipped by 4 bases and J by 0 bases, with 11 bases between them. The germline V gene has CDR1 SGHKS and CDR2 YYEKEE (reference sequence). This CDR3 contains 14 residues.

This clonotype has just a few counts. The chain carries TRBV11-2 and TRBJ2-3; 10 positions agree with TRBD2. CDR3 size: 16 residues. CDR1 and CDR2 from the germline V gene are SGHAT and FQNNGV. V was pared by 3 bases and J by 2 bases, with 5 bases of the junction left unmatched. This CDR3 reads CASSFPAGGPTDTQYF. The CDR3, as DNA: TGTGCCAGCAGCTTCCCAGCGGGGGGGCCCACAGATACGCAGTATTTT.

Ten or more counts support this clonotype. CDR3 bases: TGCAGCCACCTAGGGGACAGGGGCTATGGCTACACCTTC. Translated: CSHLGDRGYGYTF. The chain couples TRBV29-1 to TRBJ1-2, with TRBD1 matching 10 bases. Germline V gene lookup returns CDR1 SQVTM and CDR2 ANQGSEA. With V trimmed by 8 bases and J by 4 bases, 7 bases remained unmatched. This CDR3 is 13 amino acids long.

In its sample, this clonotype was seen many times. V and J are TRBV29-1 and TRBJ2-5; 7 bases align to TRBD1. The germline V gene has CDR1 SQVTM and CDR2 ANQGSEA. The CDR3 is made up of 15 amino acids. Trimming at V came to 7 bases and at J to 3 bases, leaving 14 bases not matched to a gene. In DNA form, the CDR3 reads TGCAGCGGTGAGCATAAGTGGGACAGCAAAGAGACCCAGTACTTC. This encodes CSGEHKWDSKETQYF.

The J gene is TRBJ1-1, the V gene TRBV4-1; a weak D match, TRBD1 (6 bases). Germline V gene lookup returns CDR1 MGHRA and CDR2 YSYEKL. This CDR3 contains 16 residues. The V end lost 4 bases, the J end lost 8 bases, and 23 bases lay between the germline ends. The CDR3, as DNA: TGCGCCAGCAGCCTCCCACCCCAGGGGCAGGGAGTCGAAGCTTTCTTT. It translates to CASSLPPQGQGVEAFF.

This chain links TRBV6-5 with TRBJ2-5; 8 nucleotides align to TRBD2. This CDR3 region has 16 residues. Trimming at V came to 3 bases and at J to 5 bases, leaving 11 bases not matched to a gene. The germline V gene has CDR1 MNHEY and CDR2 SVGAGI. The CDR3 loop is CASSYPEAGAGETQYF. CDR3 DNA sequence: TGTGCCAGCAGTTATCCCGAAGCGGGGGCGGGGGAGACCCAGTACTTC.

A few counts support this clonotype. The gene calls are TRBV6-1 and TRBJ2-3; D is uncertain. This CDR3 is 16 amino acids long. Trimming shortened V by 4 bases and J by 2 bases, and 16 bases separated the two germline ends. Germline V CDR1 and CDR2: MNHNS, SASEGT. The CDR3 loop reads CASSGVTSRLTDTQYF. The CDR3 DNA sequence: TGTGCCAGCAGTGGGGTGACAAGCAGGCTCACAGATACGCAGTATTTT.

This clonotype was picked up one time. A read error may be the cause here, since a much bigger clone is one base away. The chain recombines TRBV29-1 with TRBJ2-6; D may be TRBD2 (6 bases). The CDR3 covers 14 residues. The ends were cut back, 1 base at V and 6 bases at J, with 10 bases in the middle. From germline, CDR1 is SQVTM and CDR2 ANQGSEA. CDR3 DNA sequence: TGCAGCGTTGAAGGGGGGGTTGAGGCCAACGTCCTGACTTTC. Its translation: CSVEGGVEANVLTF.

The sample holds a few counts of this clonotype. The chain couples TRBV9 to TRBJ2-3, with 12 positions matching TRBD2. The J segment lost 6 bases and the V segment lost 4 bases, leaving 12 bases of the junction unmatched. CDR3 size: 17 residues. Germline loops: CDR1 SGDLS, CDR2 YYNGEE. CDR3 coding DNA: TGTGCCAGCAGCCACTCCCGACTAGCGGGGGACGAGGATACGCAGTATTTT. It encodes CASSHSRLAGDEDTQYF.

This clonotype was found many times. This sequence joins TRBV7-3 and TRBJ2-3, with 7 bases lining up with TRBD2. Germline V CDR1 and CDR2: SGHTA, FQGTGA. The CDR3 length is 16 residues. The V segment lost 0 bases and the J segment 5 bases; nucleotides outside the gene matches: 8. The CDR3 region is CASSLTLAVQGDTQYF. The DNA for the CDR3 is TGTGCCAGCAGCTTAACGCTAGCGGTGCAGGGAGATACGCAGTATTTT.

V and J are TRBV6-5 and TRBJ2-7; possibly TRBD2 for D (7 bases). The CDR3 spans 15 residues. V was clipped by 5 bases and J by 3 bases, with 17 bases between them. Germline CDR1 reads MNHEY; CDR2 reads SVGAGI. As DNA, the CDR3 is TGTGCCAGCAGTCGGGAGGTAGGGGGTAACTACGAGCAGTACTTC. This codes for CASSREVGGNYEQYF.

This clonotype was seen a handful of times. The V and J genes are TRBV20-1 and TRBJ1-5; TRBD1 is a possible D gene (5 bases). The germline CDR1 and CDR2 sequences are DFQATT and SNEGSKA (reference sequence). V lost 0 bases and J lost 3, with 15 bases in between. CDR3 length: 16 amino acids. CDR3 protein: CSARDVGERYNQPQHF. The CDR3 DNA sequence: TGCAGTGCTAGAGATGTGGGGGAGAGGTACAATCAGCCCCAGCATTTT.

This clonotype has just a few counts. The CDR3 DNA is TGCGCCAGCAGCCATGTCGGTTTAGCGGGACCAGATACGCAGTATTTT. Amino acid sequence: CASSHVGLAGPDTQYF. V usage is TRBV4-1 and J usage is TRBJ2-3, with 8 bases matching TRBD2. V shed 3 bases and J 4 bases; nucleotides not matched to a gene: 9. Germline V CDR1 and CDR2: MGHRA, YSYEKL. The CDR3 is made up of 16 amino acids.

This clonotype was counted only a few times. The chain combines TRBV12-3 or TRBV12-4 with TRBJ2-3; D gene unclear. The CDR3 is made up of 16 amino acids. Trimming cost V 3 bases and J 6 bases, with 19 bases left between them. CDR3 DNA sequence: TGTGCCAGCAGTTTGATTTGGGCTAGTAGTTTGGATACGCAGTATTTT. It yields the protein CASSLIWASSLDTQYF.

This clonotype showed up just a few times. J is TRBJ1-5 and V is TRBV6-2 or TRBV6-3; D not resolved. There are 14 residues in the CDR3. The germline CDR1 and CDR2 sequences are MNHEY and SVGEGT. Between the trimmed V and J ends, which lost 1 base and 0 bases, there was a span of 4 bases. The CDR3 loop is CASSYLYSNQPQHF. DNA for the CDR3: TGTGCCAGCAGTTACTTGTATAGCAATCAGCCCCAGCATTTT.